Listed here is a single T cell receptor beta chain. How the authors handled the data: For nucleated cells, counts were estimated from reference gene primer amplification. Libraries were prepared by immunoSEQ multiplex PCR; TCRdb keeps only in-frame clonotypes and omits some of them. V, J and clone size were drawn from that table, and D and trimming were deduced from the DNA. The table lists roughly 40,000 clones, around 87% of them singletons. Germline CDR1 reads SGDLS; CDR2 reads YYNGEE. V lost 4 bases and J 7 bases, leaving 14 bases between the germline ends. The CDR3 has 14 residues. This specimen belongs to a study of blood T cell repertoires in COVID-19. Study overall: Material from acute and convalescent COVID-19 was sourced from the United States, Italy and Spain. Sample material is recorded as cDNA or gDNA derived from T cells, B-cell-depleted T cells, or PBMCs.

The clonotype comes from a man in his fifties or sixties in a cohort sampled during active COVID-19. This rearrangement joins TRBV9 to TRBJ2-2; no reliable D call. Specimen: peripheral blood. CDR3 coding DNA: TGTGCCAGCAGCCCCCGGAGTCTGGGCGGGGAGCTGTTTTTT. Translation gives CASSPRSLGGELFF.